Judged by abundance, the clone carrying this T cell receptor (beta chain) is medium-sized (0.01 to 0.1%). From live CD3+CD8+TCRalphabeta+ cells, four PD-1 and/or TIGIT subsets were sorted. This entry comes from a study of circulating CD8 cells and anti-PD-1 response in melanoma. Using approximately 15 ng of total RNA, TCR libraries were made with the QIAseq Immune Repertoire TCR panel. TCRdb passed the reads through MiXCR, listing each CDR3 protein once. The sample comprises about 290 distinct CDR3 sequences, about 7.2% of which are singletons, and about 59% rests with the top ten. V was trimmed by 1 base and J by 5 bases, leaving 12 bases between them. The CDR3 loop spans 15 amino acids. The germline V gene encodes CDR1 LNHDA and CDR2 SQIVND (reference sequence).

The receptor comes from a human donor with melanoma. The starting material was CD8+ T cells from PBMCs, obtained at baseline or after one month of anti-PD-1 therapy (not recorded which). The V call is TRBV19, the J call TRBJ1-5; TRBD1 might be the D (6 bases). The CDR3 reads CASSIGQDYYQPQHF. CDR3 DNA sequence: TGTGCCAGTAGTATAGGACAGGATTACTATCAGCCCCAGCATTTT.